This T cell receptor (beta chain) was found in a study of blood T cell repertoires in COVID-19. Overall study context: There were acute and convalescent COVID-19 samples, and they came from the United States, Italy and Spain. PBMCs, B-cell-depleted T cells, or T cells were the source of the cDNA or gDNA that made up the material.

Per the original methods: Reference gene primer amplification yielded estimated nucleated cell counts. Sequencing was performed with immunoSEQ multiplex PCR; in TCRdb, only in-frame clones are kept and a portion is missing. The V and J calls and the clone size are those of that table, but D and trimming were determined from the DNA. The repertoire consists of approximately 290,000 clones, with around 89% occurring once and the leading ten covering around 0.84%. From germline, CDR1 is SGHTA and CDR2 FQGNSA. The CDR3 length is 14 residues. V was pared by 1 base and J by 8 bases, with 14 bases between. The clonotype comes from a man aged 30-40 years with acute or convalescent COVID-19. The chain recombines TRBV7-2 with TRBJ1-1; tentatively, D is TRBD1 (6 bases). Sequencing was performed on peripheral blood. The DNA for the CDR3 is TGTGCCAGCAGCTTAGTTCTCAGGGGCAACGAAGCTTTCTTT. This sequence encodes CASSLVLRGNEAFF.